The next 28 T cell receptor beta chains were all read from a single sample in a study of shared clonotypes between healthy human individuals. Here immunoSEQ multiplex PCR was the method, and the copy in TCRdb shows in-frame clones only, minus some. The sample holds approximately 700,000 clones; 73% are singletons and the top ten take about 1.8%. The sequencing sample was made of memory CD4+ T cells sorted from blood. Noted subset: CD45RA-negative fraction. The receptors derive from a woman between 25 and 40 years old in good health.

J is TRBJ2-7 and V is TRBV7-2, with 9 bases identical to TRBD2. V lost 1 base, J lost 2 bases, and 12 bases stayed unmatched. The CDR3 covers 18 residues. Germline-derived CDR1 and CDR2 are SGHTA and FQGNSA. The CDR3 region has the DNA TGTGCCAGCAGCTTAGAAAGAAGTAGCGGGAGCCAGGCCTACGAGCAGTACTTC. It yields the protein CASSLERSSGSQAYEQYF.

This sequence joins TRBV15 and TRBJ1-5; D unresolved. V was pared by 5 bases and J by 1 base, with 6 bases between. The length of the CDR3 is 13 residues. CDR1 is LNHNV, CDR2 YYDKDF, per germline (reference sequence). CDR3 nucleotide sequence: TGTGCCACCAGCCCCAAGAGCAATCAGCCCCAGCATTTT. Translating it yields CATSPKSNQPQHF.

Only one count was recorded for this clone. The rearrangement links TRBV27 to TRBJ2-3; D is ambiguous. With 8 bases removed from V and 0 bases from J, the gap between germline ends came to 12 bases. The CDR3 length is 14 residues. Germline V lookup: CDR1 MNHEY, CDR2 SMNVEV (reference sequence). The CDR3 DNA reads as TGTGCCAGCTCCCTCAAGTCTAGCACAGATACGCAGTATTTT. Protein product: CASSLKSSTDTQYF.

The V gene is TRBV18, the J gene TRBJ2-7; TRBD1 matches at 9 bases. Germline V gene lookup returns CDR1 KGHSH and CDR2 LQKENI. Losses at the gene ends were 6 bases for V and 6 bases for J; bases not matched to a gene: 9. The CDR3 consists of 14 residues. CDR3 nucleotide sequence: TGTGCCAGCTCCCGGGGACAGGGATCCCGCGAGCAGTACTTC. Amino acid sequence: CASSRGQGSREQYF.

The table lists this clone with many counts. The sample holds other DNA sequences that translate to the same CDR3. The rearrangement uses TRBV7-3 and TRBJ1-1, with 10 positions matching TRBD1. The V and J ends lost 5 bases and 10 bases, in that order; junction bases with no gene match: 7. The CDR3 totals 13 residues. Per the germline V gene, CDR1 is SGHTA and CDR2 is FQGTGA. CDR3 bases: TGTGCCAGCAGCCTAGCGGGACAGGGGAGAGCTTTCTTT. The encoded protein is CASSLAGQGRAFF.

The V gene is TRBV5-1, the J gene TRBJ2-1, with D perhaps being TRBD1 or TRBD2 (6 bases each). The germline V and J ends were trimmed by 6 bases and 1 base, with 11 bases remaining between them. From germline, CDR1 is SGHRS and CDR2 YFSETQ. There are 14 residues in the CDR3. As DNA, the CDR3 is TGCGCCAGCAATGGGGGGACATCCTACAATGAGCAGTTCTTC. It translates to CASNGGTSYNEQFF.

The chain is built from TRBV5-1 and TRBJ2-4; either TRBD1 or TRBD2 may supply D (5 bases each). Germline CDR1 and CDR2: SGHRS and YFSETQ. Trimming shortened V by 7 bases and J by 1 base, and 18 bases separated the two germline ends. This CDR3 has 16 amino acids. CDR3 residues: CASRRVPEGAKNIQYF. The CDR3 DNA reads as TGCGCCAGCCGCAGGGTCCCCGAGGGGGCCAAAAACATTCAGTACTTC.

This clone appeared once. The V and J genes are TRBV4-2 and TRBJ2-5; D perhaps matches TRBD1 (6 bases). The CDR3 length is 13 residues. V shed 4 bases and J shed 3 bases, with 9 bases lying between them. Looked up from germline, CDR1 is LGHNA and CDR2 is YNFKEQ. The DNA for the CDR3 is TGTGCCAGCAGCCTCGACAGGAAAGAGACCCAGTACTTC. It codes for CASSLDRKETQYF.

The chain carries TRBV7-3 and TRBJ2-2; D is tentatively TRBD1 or TRBD2 (5 bases each). CDR1 and CDR2 from the germline V gene are SGHTA and FQGTGA. V lost 5 bases to trimming and J lost 0 bases, with 13 bases between them. This CDR3 spans 16 amino acids. CDR3 bases: TGTGCCAGCAGCCCCTCCGGGACCGCGAACACCGGGGAGCTGTTTTTT. As protein: CASSPSGTANTGELFF.

This chain uses TRBV28 with TRBJ1-2; D remains unclear. V was shortened by 7 bases and J by 7 bases, with 22 bases between the two germline ends. Germline V gene sequence: CDR1 MDHEN, CDR2 SYDVKM. The CDR3 is 15 amino acids. Here the CDR3 reads CASKSGEGTTLGYTF. CDR3 in DNA: TGTGCCAGCAAGTCGGGAGAAGGCACCACACTTGGCTACACCTTC.

This clone was counted between two and nine times. The CDR3 reads CASSLRDYGYTF. The CDR3 region has the DNA TGTGCCAGCAGCTTGCGGGACTATGGCTACACCTTC. This chain links TRBV5-5 with TRBJ1-2; D call uncertain. CDR1 is SGHKS and CDR2 is YYEKEE in the germline V gene (reference sequence). Trimming left V 1 base short and J 3 bases short, with 4 bases between. There are 12 residues in the CDR3.

Only one count was recorded for this clone. This sequence joins TRBV6-5 and TRBJ2-5; unclear D gene. Germline V gives CDR1 MNHEY, CDR2 SVGAGI. This CDR3 comprises 16 residues. The V gene lost 0 bases and the J gene lost 0 bases, with 11 bases spanning the gap. CDR3 protein: CASSYSQTGYQETQYF. CDR3 nucleotide sequence: TGTGCCAGCAGTTACTCACAGACCGGGTACCAAGAGACCCAGTACTTC.

A note on this clone: Other DNA sequences of this sample code for an identical CDR3. The chain joins TRBV28 to TRBJ2-3; tentatively, D is TRBD2 (7 bases). The germline V gene has CDR1 MDHEN and CDR2 SYDVKM. With 1 base removed from V and 2 bases from J, the gap between germline ends came to 10 bases. The CDR3 is 15 residues long. CDR3 in DNA: TGTGCCAGCAGTTTATCAGGGGACTACACAGATACGCAGTATTTT. Translation gives CASSLSGDYTDTQYF.

Concerning this clone itself: The sample has other DNA sequences that encode this CDR3 too. The rearrangement joins TRBV6-1 to TRBJ1-5, with TRBD1 as a possible D gene (5 bases). This CDR3 comprises 13 residues. CDR1 and CDR2 from the germline V gene are MNHNS and SASEGT. With 2 bases removed from V and 5 bases from J, the gap between germline ends came to 7 bases. DNA of the CDR3: TGTGCCAGCAGTGAACAGGGAGATCAGCCCCAGCATTTT. This gives the protein CASSEQGDQPQHF.

The chain couples TRBV7-2 to TRBJ1-5; TRBD1 might be the D (5 bases). V lost 2 bases, J lost 1 base, and 9 bases lay in between. CDR3 length equals 15 residues. Germline V gives CDR1 SGHTA, CDR2 FQGNSA. The CDR3 spells CASSLRWDSNQPQHF. For the CDR3, the DNA is TGTGCCAGCAGCTTAAGGTGGGACAGCAATCAGCCCCAGCATTTT. The full variable domain, rest sourced from reference TRBV7-2 and TRBJ1-5, is GAGVSQSPSNKVTEKGKDVELRCDPISGHTALYWYRQSLGQGLEFLIYFQGNSAPDKSGLPSDRFSAERTGGSVSTLTIQRTQQEDSAVYLCASSLRWDSNQPQHFGDGTRLSIL.

This sequence joins TRBV5-1 and TRBJ1-2; no definite D call. The CDR3 has 12 amino acids. The germline gives CDR1 SGHRS, CDR2 YFSETQ. V was cut by 5 bases and J by 1 base, with 6 bases left in between. The CDR3 nucleotides are TGCGCCAGCAGGGGATTTAACTATGGCTACACCTTC. It codes for CASRGFNYGYTF. Combining the CDR3 with reference TRBV5-1 and TRBJ1-2 gives the whole variable domain KAGVTQTPRYLIKTRGQQVTLSCSPISGHRSVSWYQQTPGQGLQFLFEYFSETQRNKGNFPGRFSGRQFSNSRSEMNVSTLELGDSALYLCASRGFNYGYTFGSGTRLTVV.

The chain employs TRBV19 and TRBJ2-3; 15 bases line up with TRBD2. V dropped 6 bases and J dropped 5; count of bases not matched to a gene: 6. CDR3 length equals 16 residues. Looked up from germline, CDR1 is LNHDA and CDR2 is SQIVND (reference sequence). CDR3 coding DNA: TGTGCCAGTAGCCTCGGACTAGCGGGAGGGGTAGATACGCAGTATTTT. Translating gives CASSLGLAGGVDTQYF. The whole variable domain, filled in from reference TRBV19 and TRBJ2-3, reads DGGITQSPKYLFRKEGQNVTLSCEQNLNHDAMYWYRQDPGQGLRLIYYSQIVNDFQKGDIAEGYSVSREKKESFPLTVTSAQKNPTAFYLCASSLGLAGGVDTQYFGPGTRLTVL.

The chain recombines TRBV19 with TRBJ2-7, with 10 bases fitting TRBD1. The CDR3 extends over 14 amino acids. The germline V gene has CDR1 LNHDA and CDR2 SQIVND (reference sequence). V trimming: 6 bases; J trimming: 5 bases; junction bases outside the gene matches: 7. CDR3 DNA sequence: TGTGCCAGTAGCTCCCGACAGGGGGCCCACGAGCAGTACTTC. It is translated as CASSSRQGAHEQYF.

Notes on this clone: This sample also contains other DNA sequences that code for the same CDR3. The CDR3 loop reads CASSLQGVHGYTF. The DNA for the CDR3 is TGTGCCAGCAGCTTGCAAGGGGTCCATGGCTACACCTTC. The chain couples TRBV5-4 to TRBJ1-2; D may be TRBD1 (5 bases). The CDR3 consists of 13 residues. The germline CDR1 and CDR2 sequences are SGHNT and YYREEE (reference sequence). With 1 base removed from V and 6 bases from J, the gap between germline ends came to 10 bases.

J is TRBJ2-5 and V is TRBV7-6, with a possible D match to TRBD2 (6 bases). V was cut by 5 bases and J by 1 base, with 11 bases left in between. Germline CDR1 reads SGHVS; CDR2 reads FNYEAQ. The CDR3 is 14 residues long. The CDR3 DNA sequence: TGTGCCAGCAGCAACGGGGGAGTCCAAGAGACCCAGTACTTC. Translated, it gives CASSNGGVQETQYF.

V usage is TRBV4-1 and J usage is TRBJ2-7, with 8 bases identical to TRBD2. The CDR3 is made up of 17 amino acids. V lost 0 bases, J lost 1 base, and 8 bases stayed unmatched. CDR1 is MGHRA, CDR2 YSYEKL, per germline. The CDR3 DNA sequence: TGCGCCAGCAGCCAAGATTCAGGGCTAGCGGGTTCCTACGAGCAGTACTTC. Protein: CASSQDSGLAGSYEQYF.

The chain carries TRBV27 and TRBJ2-1, with 7 bases that match TRBD2. Germline trimming cut 3 bases from V and 6 bases from J; bases unmatched to any gene: 8. The CDR3 length is 15 residues. The germline gives CDR1 MNHEY, CDR2 SMNVEV (reference sequence). CDR3 sequence (DNA): TGTGCCAGCAGTTTTGCCGGGACTATCTCCAATGAGCAGTTCTTC. Encoded protein: CASSFAGTISNEQFF.

The rearrangement uses TRBV6-6 and TRBJ2-7, with 8 nucleotides matching TRBD2. CDR3 length: 14 amino acids. V lost 7 bases and J lost 4; bases outside the gene matches: 9. Germline lookup yields CDR1 MNHNY and CDR2 SVGAGI (reference sequence). DNA of the CDR3: TGTGCCAGCACAAGGACTAGCTTAAAGTACGAGCAGTACTTC. Translated, it gives CASTRTSLKYEQYF.

CDR3 bases: TGTGCCAGCAGCTCTTTGGACAGACTGAACTATGGCTACACCTTC. As protein: CASSSLDRLNYGYTF. The chain links TRBV7-8 to TRBJ1-2; D is perhaps TRBD1 (6 bases). The ends were cut back, 4 bases at V and 2 bases at J, with 14 bases in the middle. Germline values: CDR1 SGHVS, CDR2 FQNEAQ. CDR3 size: 15 residues.

The chain uses TRBV21-1 and TRBJ2-1; the DNA was not compared with TRBD2, the D call given in the table. TRBV21-1 corresponds to a pseudogene. The CDR3 has 20 amino acids. The CDR3 region is CASSRTKAGLGRETHNEQFF. The CDR3 DNA reads as TGTGCCAGCAGCCGAACAAAAGCAGGATTGGGGCGGGAGACCCACAATGAGCAGTTCTTC.

Notes on this clone: The same CDR3 arises from other DNA sequences in this sample as well. The chain has TRBV6-6 and TRBJ2-7; 7 nucleotides match TRBD2. With V trimmed by 2 bases and J by 0 bases, 1 base remained unmatched. The germline V gene has CDR1 MNHNY and CDR2 SVGAGI (reference sequence). The CDR3 extends over 14 amino acids. The CDR3 region has the DNA TGTGCCAGCAGTTACCGCGGGAGCTCCTACGAGCAGTACTTC. Its protein product is CASSYRGSSYEQYF.

This clone has just one count. The V and J genes are TRBV14 and TRBJ1-1; TRBD1 agrees at 8 bases. Germline V CDR1 and CDR2: SGHDN, FVKESK. The CDR3 covers 16 residues. V gave up 6 bases and J gave up 4 bases; unmatched junction bases: 13. The CDR3 DNA is TGTGCCAGCAGTTCGGCGGTCAGGGGGCATGGCACTGAAGCTTTCTTT. Translated: CASSSAVRGHGTEAFF. Full variable domain (outside the CDR3, taken from reference TRBV14 and TRBJ1-1): EAGVTQFPSHSVIEKGQTVTLRCDPISGHDNLYWYRRVMGKEIKFLLHFVKESKQDESGMPNNRFLAERTGGTYSTLKVQPAELEDSGVYFCASSSAVRGHGTEAFFGQGTRLTVV.

The table lists this clone with a count of one. V usage is TRBV5-1 and J usage is TRBJ2-7; D is possibly TRBD1 or TRBD2 (5 bases each). Germline V CDR1 and CDR2: SGHRS, YFSETQ. CDR3 size: 14 residues. The V end lost 3 bases, the J end lost 4 bases, and 14 bases lay between the germline ends. This CDR3 is CASSSMGRVYEQYF. CDR3 DNA sequence: TGCGCCAGCAGCTCCATGGGACGGGTTTACGAGCAGTACTTC.